The next 13 T cell receptor beta chains were all read from a single sample in a study of cytomegalovirus exposure and HLA in healthy donors. PCR used 60 Vbeta primers and 13 Jbeta primers. The protocol was immunoSEQ multiplex PCR, while the TCRdb copy is restricted to in-frame clones and leaves out a portion. The repertoire holds 99,000 or so clones, about 74% seen once, with over 15% in the top ten. The sequenced sample consisted of PBMCs. These receptors originate from a man in his 60s in good health and CMV-seropositive.

The chain employs TRBV5-3 and TRBJ2-2; TRBD1 matches 10 bases. TRBV5-3 is noted as an ORF with a role that remains uncertain. V lost 2 bases, J lost 3 bases, and 10 bases stayed unmatched. CDR3 length equals 18 residues. The CDR3 bases are TGTGCCAGAAGCTTCCACAGGACAGGGGGTTTTGACACCGGGGAGCTGTTTTTT. This gives the protein CARSFHRTGGFDTGELFF.

The rearrangement uses TRBV5-4 and TRBJ1-3; 7 positions match TRBD1. The CDR3 is made up of 14 amino acids. The germline gives CDR1 SGHNT, CDR2 YYREEE (reference sequence). V lost 1 base to trimming and J lost 6 bases; unmatched junction nucleotides: 4. The CDR3 DNA is TGTGCCAGCAGCTTGATGGACAGGTTAAACACCATATATTTT. Encoded protein: CASSLMDRLNTIYF. Looking up the rest from reference TRBV5-4 and TRBJ1-3 gives the full variable domain: ETGVTQSPTHLIKTRGQQVTLRCSSQSGHNTVSWYQQALGQGPQFIFQYYREEENGRGNFPPRFSGLQFPNYSSELNVNALELDDSALYLCASSLMDRLNTIYFGEGSWLTVV.

The V gene is TRBV2, the J gene TRBJ1-3, with D unclear. Germline V gives CDR1 SNHLY, CDR2 FYNNEI. Between the trimmed V and J ends, which lost 7 bases and 1 base, there was a span of 11 bases. The CDR3 loop spans 14 amino acids. CDR3 in DNA: TGTGCCAGCATGAGGGATAAGTCTGGAAACACCATATATTTT. This gives the protein CASMRDKSGNTIYF. The full variable domain, in which reference TRBV2 and TRBJ1-3 provide the parts outside the CDR3, is EPEVTQTPSHQVTQMGQEVILRCVPISNHLYFYWYRQILGQKVEFLVSFYNNEISEKSEIFDDQFSVERPDGSNFTLKIRSTKLEDSAMYFCASMRDKSGNTIYFGEGSWLTVV.

The chain uses TRBV28 and TRBJ2-4; D not certain. The CDR3 has 13 amino acids. Trimming left V 5 bases short and J 1 base short, with 6 bases between. Germline V gene lookup returns CDR1 MDHEN and CDR2 SYDVKM. This chain's CDR3 is CASSRAAKNIQYF. DNA for the CDR3: TGTGCCAGCAGTAGAGCTGCCAAAAACATTCAGTACTTC.

The chain uses TRBV10-3 and TRBJ2-1; 8 bases match TRBD1. V shed 2 bases and J 10 bases; nucleotides not matched to a gene: 7. From germline, CDR1 is ENHRY and CDR2 SYGVKD. The CDR3 sequence is 14 residues long. The CDR3 DNA reads as TGTGCCATCAGTGAGCGGGCGGGACAGGTCGAGCAGTTCTTC. Residues: CAISERAGQVEQFF.

The chain is built from TRBV27 and TRBJ1-2; possible D gene TRBD1, 5 bases. V was cut by 5 bases and J by 5 bases, with 18 bases left in between. The CDR3 extends over 15 amino acids. Looked up from germline, CDR1 is MNHEY and CDR2 is SMNVEV (reference sequence). CDR3 amino acids: CASSPSPDSAYGYTF. The CDR3, as DNA: TGTGCCAGCAGTCCGTCCCCTGACAGCGCTTATGGCTACACCTTC.

The V gene is TRBV9, the J gene TRBJ1-6; D is uncertain. Germline V gene lookup returns CDR1 SGDLS and CDR2 YYNGEE. V shed 0 bases and J shed 12 bases, with 16 bases lying between them. The CDR3 loop spans 15 amino acids. The CDR3 sequence: CASSVDRRRFEPLHF. Here the CDR3 DNA reads TGTGCCAGCAGCGTAGATCGGCGGAGGTTTGAACCCCTCCACTTT.

The V gene is TRBV19, the J gene TRBJ1-4, with TRBD1 matching 8 bases. The V gene end was trimmed by 5 bases and the J gene end by 4 bases; junction bases not matched to a gene: 9. The CDR3 is made up of 16 amino acids. Germline CDR1 LNHDA, CDR2 SQIVND (reference sequence). The CDR3 DNA reads TGTGCCAGTAGTCCTAGTGGCAGGGGGCGTAATGAAAAACTGTTTTTT. Protein: CASSPSGRGRNEKLFF.

The chain uses TRBV5-5 and TRBJ2-5; a weak D match, TRBD2 (6 bases). The CDR3 loop spans 14 amino acids. Germline CDR1 is SGHKS and CDR2 is YYEKEE (reference sequence). Between the trimmed V and J ends, which lost 6 bases and 3 bases, there was a span of 15 bases. CDR3 sequence reads: CASNRISGEETQYF. CDR3 DNA: TGTGCCAGCAACCGCATATCGGGAGAAGAGACCCAGTACTTC.

V usage is TRBV2 and J usage is TRBJ2-3; D remains unclear. Looked up from germline, CDR1 is SNHLY and CDR2 is FYNNEI. This CDR3 is built from 11 residues. Deletions cut 5 bases from V and 4 bases from J, with 4 bases between. Written as DNA, the CDR3 is TGTGCCAGCAGTCAGGCAGATACGCAGTATTTT. Translated: CASSQADTQYF. The whole variable domain, remainder taken from reference TRBV2 and TRBJ2-3, is EPEVTQTPSHQVTQMGQEVILRCVPISNHLYFYWYRQILGQKVEFLVSFYNNEISEKSEIFDDQFSVERPDGSNFTLKIRSTKLEDSAMYFCASSQADTQYFGPGTRLTVL.

Only one count was recorded for this clone. V usage is TRBV18 and J usage is TRBJ1-5; D is unclear. CDR1 is KGHSH, CDR2 LQKENI, per germline. This CDR3 is 13 amino acids long. Trimming removed 4 bases at V and 4 bases at J, with 8 bases between. This CDR3 reads CASSRRENQPQHF. The CDR3 DNA reads TGTGCCAGCTCACGACGGGAGAATCAGCCCCAGCATTTT.

The chain uses TRBV5-1 and TRBJ2-5; D remains unclear. Per the germline V gene, CDR1 is SGHRS and CDR2 is YFSETQ. The CDR3 consists of 16 residues. V gave up 2 bases and J gave up 3 bases, with 17 bases separating them. CDR3 sequence (DNA): TGCGCCAGCAGCTTACGCAACTGGGTAGCCGAAGAGACCCAGTACTTC. This translates into CASSLRNWVAEETQYF. The full variable domain, with the rest looked up from reference TRBV5-1 and TRBJ2-5, is KAGVTQTPRYLIKTRGQQVTLSCSPISGHRSVSWYQQTPGQGLQFLFEYFSETQRNKGNFPGRFSGRQFSNSRSEMNVSTLELGDSALYLCASSLRNWVAEETQYFGPGTRLLVL.

For this clone: Additional DNA sequences in this sample encode the identical CDR3. This rearrangement joins TRBV11-3 to TRBJ1-1, with a weak D call TRBD1 (5 bases). With 3 bases removed from V and 1 base from J, the gap between germline ends came to 6 bases. There are 13 residues in the CDR3. CDR1 and CDR2 (germline): SGHNT, YENEEA. The CDR3 is CASSLGGNTEAFF. The CDR3 coding sequence is TGTGCCAGCAGCTTGGGGGGGAACACTGAAGCTTTCTTT.